This T cell receptor (beta chain) was profiled in a study of T-cell reconstitution after alpha-beta-depleted transplantation in children. The study's findings and limits: Reportedly, roughly two months post-transplant, alpha-beta T cells arose from several hundred expanded graft clones. Fresh T-cell production supplied most of the T-cell counts and diversity seen one year after transplant.

This sample's TCRbeta library carried unique molecular identifier barcodes. TCRdb recomputed calls from the PCR reads with MiXCR, one row per CDR3 protein. The sample lists 200,000 to 250,000 distinct CDR3 sequences, roughly 25% occurring once. This clonotype was observed at least ten times. Its antigen is undetermined. The CDR3 has 17 amino acids. Losses at the gene ends were 4 bases for V and 5 bases for J; bases not matched to a gene: 8. Germline CDR1 reads SEHNR; CDR2 reads FQNEAQ (reference sequence). The chain employs TRBV7-9 and TRBJ2-1; 13 nucleotides align to TRBD2. Specimen: PBMCs, collected before TCRalphabeta/CD19-depleted stem cell transplant. This sequence originates from a girl aged 2 to 9 with Fanconi anemia, due to receive a stem cell transplant. CDR3 protein: CASSSGLAGRSHNEQFF. DNA for the CDR3: TGTGCCAGCAGCTCGGGACTAGCGGGAAGATCGCACAATGAGCAGTTCTTC.